This T cell receptor (beta chain) appears in the sequencing data of a study of neurological immune-mediated disorders. CDR1 and CDR2 (germline): SQVTM, ANQGSEA. The CDR3 contains 14 residues. As for time point: technical triplicate 1. CD4+ or CD8+ T cells, 950,000 to 1,000,000 per library, were used for sorted libraries. This clonotype was detected many times. The cDNA was synthesized by means of template-switch 5'RACE, which was carried out with 10-nucleotide random UMIs. Whenever a sequencing run was performed, it yielded over 180 million TCR-beta sequences from 15-18 subjects. TCRdb re-analysed the 5' RACE reads in MiXCR, keeping a single row per CDR3 protein. The table has some 25,000 distinct CDR3 sequences, approximately 13% seen once.

This TCR was sampled from a female donor with HTLV-1-associated myelopathy (HAM/TSP). This rearrangement joins TRBV29-1 to TRBJ2-2, with TRBD2 as a possible D gene (6 bases). Sequencing was carried out using CD4+ T cells from blood. CDR3 coding DNA: TGCAGTGCGAATAGCGGAGCGAACACCGGGGAGCTGTTTTTT. Residues: CSANSGANTGELFF.